This is a list of T cell receptor beta chains from one sample in a study of human T cells and chemical hapten exposure. TCRdb re-analysed the RACE reads in MiXCR, keeping a single row per CDR3 protein. The profile shows about 110,000 distinct CDR3 sequences, less than 40% of them singletons. The starting material was whole blood, obtained in connection with sensitization to the hapten diphenylcyclopropenone (DPC). Every receptor here comes from a man aged 40-55 years with alopecia areata. Some clones in this sample may be carry-over from other donors' samples. CDR3s include the opening cysteine and the closing phenylalanine or tryptophan. A D gene is named only where the DNA matches it firmly. Size is stated for part of the rows, as once, few or many counts, or as a class when the clone is expanded.

>TRBV11-3|-|-|TRBJ2-5
CASSLLTSWCQETQYF
TGTGCCAGCAGCTTACTTACTAGCTGGTGTCAAGAGACCCAGTACTTC
>TRBV7-8|-|few|TRBJ1-6
CASSLAQGFNSPLHF
TGTGCCAGCAGCTTAGCCCAGGGATTCAATTCACCCCTCCACTTT
>TRBV2|TRBD2|few|TRBJ2-3
CASSELAVTDTQYF
TGTGCCAGCAGTGAGCTAGCGGTCACAGATACGCAGTATTTT
>TRBV4-1|-|-|TRBJ1-2
CASSQGLGQTNYGYTF
TGCGCCAGCAGCCAAGGCTTAGGACAGACTAACTATGGCTACACCTTC
>TRBV12-3/TRBV12-4|TRBD1|-|TRBJ1-4
CASSSDRGMFF
TGTGCCAGCAGTTCAGACAGGGGGATGTTTTTT
>TRBV10-3|-|-|TRBJ1-6
CATNPGTQSSPLHF
TGTGCCACCAACCCGGGAACCCAAAGTTCACCCCTCCACTTT
>TRBV4-3|TRBD2|few|TRBJ2-1
CASSQRGRVYEQFF
TGCGCCAGCAGCCAGCGCGGGAGGGTGTATGAGCAGTTCTTC
>TRBV29-1|-|-|TRBJ2-6
CSVGGRANVLTF
TGCAGCGTTGGAGGGAGGGCCAACGTCCTGACTTTC
>TRBV11-1|TRBD2|-|TRBJ2-1
CASSSATSGNNEQFF
TGTGCCAGCAGCTCCGCAACTAGCGGTAACAATGAGCAGTTCTTC
>TRBV27|-|many|TRBJ2-7
CASSFGARAYEQYF
TGTGCCAGCAGTTTTGGCGCCAGGGCCTACGAGCAGTACTTC
>TRBV20-1|-|many|TRBJ1-5
CSARDGGMGKGNQPQHF
TGCAGTGCTAGAGATGGGGGTATGGGGAAAGGCAATCAGCCCCAGCATTTT
>TRBV7-6|-|-|TRBJ2-3
CASSHPASGTSGDTQYF
TGTGCCAGCAGCCATCCTGCGTCCGGGACAAGCGGAGATACGCAGTATTTT
>TRBV6-2/TRBV6-3|-|few|TRBJ1-5
CASSYLPGGEQPQHF
TGTGCCAGCAGTTATCTCCCTGGGGGCGAGCAGCCCCAGCATTTT
>TRBV7-9|-|-|TRBJ1-2
CASSLDGGDGYTF
TGTGCCAGCAGCTTAGATGGGGGGGATGGCTACACCTTC
>TRBV7-2|-|-|TRBJ1-2
CASSFKQGHYGYTF
TGTGCCAGCAGCTTTAAACAGGGTCACTATGGCTACACCTTC
>TRBV6-2/TRBV6-3|-|-|TRBJ2-3
CASSYAVDTQYF
TGTGCCAGCAGTTACGCGGTGGATACGCAGTATTTT
>TRBV7-2|-|-|TRBJ2-3
CASSSATDVNLTDTQYF
TGTGCCAGCAGCAGCGCCACGGACGTCAATCTCACAGATACGCAGTATTTT
>TRBV9|-|few|TRBJ2-5
CASSVGPGKETQYF
TGTGCCAGCAGCGTGGGGCCGGGGAAGGAGACCCAGTACTTC
>TRBV20-1|-|-|TRBJ2-3
CSARPPLGTDTQYF
TGCAGTGCTAGACCCCCCCTTGGCACAGATACGCAGTATTTT
>TRBV9|TRBD2|-|TRBJ2-1
CASSGSGSYNEQFF
TGTGCCAGCAGCGGTAGCGGGTCTTACAATGAGCAGTTCTTC
>TRBV28|TRBD2|-|TRBJ2-2
CASRRLAGDHFRNTGELFF
TGTGCCAGCAGAAGACTAGCGGGAGATCATTTTAGAAACACCGGGGAGCTGTTTTTT
>TRBV18|-|-|TRBJ1-4
CASSPRGEEKLFF
TGTGCCAGCTCACCCAGAGGGGAAGAGAAACTGTTTTTT
>TRBV12-3/TRBV12-4|TRBD2|-|TRBJ2-3
CASSLASGRASRTDTQYF
TGTGCCAGCAGTTTGGCTAGCGGGAGGGCCAGTCGCACAGATACGCAGTATTTT
>TRBV28|-|-|TRBJ1-3
CASISGGPGNTIYF
TGTGCCAGCATTAGTGGGGGTCCTGGAAACACCATATATTTT
>TRBV29-1|-|-|TRBJ1-3
CSVEDPGLTGNTIYF
TGCAGCGTTGAAGATCCGGGGCTCACTGGAAACACCATATATTTT
>TRBV7-9|-|-|TRBJ2-3
CASSFPGRGPDTQYF
TGTGCCAGCAGCTTTCCAGGGAGAGGGCCAGATACGCAGTATTTT
>TRBV4-1|-|-|TRBJ2-2
CASSQGRERNTGELFF
TGCGCCAGCAGCCAAGGCCGGGAGCGCAACACCGGGGAGCTGTTTTTT
>TRBV5-6|TRBD1|-|TRBJ1-6
CASSADRGNSPLHF
TGTGCCAGCAGCGCTGACAGGGGGAATTCACCCCTCCACTTT
>TRBV28|TRBD1|few|TRBJ2-1
CASSLGTGYNEQFF
TGTGCCAGCAGTTTGGGGACAGGTTACAATGAGCAGTTCTTC
>TRBV5-1|-|-|TRBJ1-5
CASSLGSGKEPQHF
TGCGCCAGCAGCTTGGGGTCAGGGAAGGAGCCCCAGCATTTT
>TRBV20-1|-|-|TRBJ2-3
CSAPARGNTDTQYF
TGCAGTGCCCCCGCCAGGGGTAACACAGATACGCAGTATTTT
>TRBV11-2|TRBD1|-|TRBJ2-7
CASSDLSGTGYEQYF
TGTGCCAGCAGCGACTTGTCCGGGACAGGGTACGAGCAGTACTTC
>TRBV5-6|-|-|TRBJ2-7
CASSRPRASQGSYEQYF
TGTGCCAGCAGCCGACCCCGGGCCTCCCAGGGGTCCTACGAGCAGTACTTC
>TRBV20-1|TRBD1|-|TRBJ2-7
CSAGPGQPEQYF
TGCAGTGCTGGACCGGGACAGCCCGAGCAGTACTTC
>TRBV12-3/TRBV12-4|-|-|TRBJ2-2
CASSSATPLGELFF
TGTGCCAGCAGTTCCGCGACCCCATTGGGGGAGCTGTTTTTT
>TRBV12-3/TRBV12-4|-|-|TRBJ2-2
CASSPARTGELFF
TGTGCCAGCAGTCCCGCCAGGACCGGGGAGCTGTTTTTT
>TRBV6-2/TRBV6-3|TRBD1|-|TRBJ1-5
CASSPDRGTPYSNQPQHF
TGTGCCAGCAGTCCCGACAGGGGAACCCCCTATAGCAATCAGCCCCAGCATTTT
>TRBV7-2|-|few|TRBJ2-3
CASSLESGASDTQYF
TGTGCCAGCAGCTTAGAGTCAGGGGCATCAGATACGCAGTATTTT
>TRBV3-1|-|-|TRBJ2-7
CASSQEPSVYEQYF
TGTGCCAGCAGCCAAGAGCCTAGCGTCTACGAGCAGTACTTC
>TRBV7-3|-|-|TRBJ2-2
CASSLSLGGGELFF
TGTGCCAGCAGCTTGTCTTTGGGCGGCGGGGAGCTGTTTTTT
>TRBV12-3/TRBV12-4|TRBD2|-|TRBJ2-3
CASTWSLAGGPGSTDTQYF
TGTGCCAGCACCTGGTCTCTAGCGGGAGGGCCCGGTAGCACAGATACGCAGTATTTT
>TRBV29-1|-|-|TRBJ2-5
CSVLWPGSETQYF
TGCAGCGTTCTATGGCCAGGGTCAGAGACCCAGTACTTC
>TRBV7-9|-|-|TRBJ1-5
CASSFDGNQPQHF
TGTGCCAGCAGCTTTGACGGGAACCAGCCCCAGCATTTT
>TRBV6-2/TRBV6-3|-|-|TRBJ2-5
CASSSIVAQYF
TGTGCCAGCAGTTCTATAGTGGCCCAGTACTTC
>TRBV7-9|-|-|TRBJ1-3
CASTLPQGSGNTIYF
TGTGCCAGCACCCTCCCTCAGGGCTCTGGAAACACCATATATTTT
>TRBV4-2|-|few|TRBJ1-1
CASSQEGSRNTEAFF
TGTGCCAGCAGCCAAGAGGGGAGTCGGAACACTGAAGCTTTCTTT
>TRBV20-1|-|-|TRBJ1-1
CSARATGPNTEAFF
TGCAGTGCGAGAGCCACAGGGCCGAACACTGAAGCTTTCTTT
>TRBV6-2/TRBV6-3|TRBD1|once|TRBJ2-7
CASSWTGWEQYF
TGTGCCAGCAGTTGGACAGGGTGGGAGCAGTACTTC
>TRBV20-1|TRBD1|-|TRBJ2-5
CSARDPGLEQGVETQYF
TGCAGTGCTAGAGATCCTGGTCTAGAACAGGGGGTCGAGACCCAGTACTTC
>TRBV7-2|-|few|TRBJ2-5
CASSLEEGAGTQYF
TGTGCCAGCAGCTTAGAAGAGGGGGCGGGAACCCAGTACTTC
>TRBV10-3|TRBD1|few|TRBJ1-1
CAISRDRTNTEAFF
TGTGCCATCAGCCGGGACAGGACTAACACTGAAGCTTTCTTT
>TRBV20-1|TRBD1|-|TRBJ2-5
CSARDQATGEETQYF
TGCAGTGCTAGAGATCAGGCGACAGGGGAAGAGACCCAGTACTTC
>TRBV2|TRBD2|-|TRBJ2-3
CASRQGSGRSTDTQYF
TGTGCCAGCAGGCAGGGTAGCGGGAGGAGCACAGATACGCAGTATTTT
>TRBV5-1|TRBD2|-|TRBJ2-7
CASSHGLAGPYEQYF
TGCGCCAGCAGCCACGGACTAGCGGGCCCCTACGAGCAGTACTTC
>TRBV6-5|TRBD1|-|TRBJ1-2
CASSYSITGGGYTF
TGTGCCAGCAGTTACTCGATAACAGGGGGAGGCTACACCTTC